The sequence of this TCR beta chain was determined in a study of blood T cell repertoires in COVID-19. Study in general: Spain, Italy and the United States supplied samples that represented acute and convalescent COVID-19. In each case, the material was cDNA or gDNA derived from T cells, B-cell-depleted T cells, or PBMCs.

The authors' processing: For nucleated cells, counts were estimated from reference gene primer amplification. The repertoire was sequenced with immunoSEQ multiplex PCR; TCRdb's copy has only in-frame clones and lacks some. Clonal size and the V and J genes are those of that table, whereas D and trimming came from the DNA. The profile shows 250,000 to 350,000 clones, around nine tenths of them singletons. Source material: peripheral blood. The TCR was taken from a woman between 55 and 75 years old with acute or convalescent COVID-19.

CDR3 bases: TGTGCCAGCAGTTCGACGGGGACATTGGGGACTGAAGCTTTCTTT. Translating gives CASSSTGTLGTEAFF. This chain joins TRBV6-5 and TRBJ1-1, with TRBD1 as a possible D gene (6 bases). CDR1 and CDR2 (germline): MNHEY, SVGAGI. V lost 4 bases and J 5 bases, leaving 17 bases between the germline ends. This CDR3 is built from 15 residues.